Following are 26 T cell receptor beta chains from one sample sequenced in a study of siplizumab effects on memory and regulatory T cells. Libraries were prepared by immunoSEQ multiplex PCR; TCRdb keeps only in-frame clonotypes and omits some of them. The sample includes fewer than 130,000 clones, around nine tenths of them seen just once. The sample consisted of CD4+ T cells sorted from blood. These receptors were taken from a human donor in good health.

The rearrangement links TRBV7-2 to TRBJ2-5, with 7 bases fitting TRBD1. This CDR3 is built from 18 residues. J lost 2 bases, V lost 5 bases, and 17 bases had no gene match. Germline V CDR1 and CDR2: SGHTA, FQGNSA. This CDR3 is CASSLTTRGQTEQETQYF. The CDR3 DNA is TGTGCCAGCAGCCTAACTACAAGGGGGCAGACAGAACAAGAGACCCAGTACTTC.

The chain employs TRBV4-2 and TRBJ2-5; TRBD1 matches 7 bases. Germline CDR1 reads LGHNA; CDR2 reads YNFKEQ. Trimming removed 2 bases from V and 1 base from J; junction bases left unmatched: 13. CDR3 size: 18 residues. The CDR3 sequence is CASSQRWDSRTAQETQYF. CDR3 in DNA: TGTGCCAGCAGCCAACGTTGGGACAGCAGAACAGCCCAAGAGACCCAGTACTTC.

The chain carries TRBV10-2 and TRBJ1-5; D is perhaps TRBD1 (6 bases). This CDR3 has 15 residues. Trimming took 8 bases from V and 2 from J, leaving 16 bases between them. Germline V gives CDR1 WSHSY, CDR2 SAAADI. The CDR3 sequence: CASARTVVGNQPQHF. The CDR3 DNA follows: TGCGCCAGCGCCCGGACAGTTGTTGGCAATCAGCCCCAGCATTTT.

The count of this clone is one. The CDR3, as DNA: TGTGCCAGCAGCTTAAATGGGGAATCTGGCTACACCTTC. Translating it yields CASSLNGESGYTF. The rearrangement uses TRBV11-2 and TRBJ1-2; D gene unclear. This CDR3 is 13 amino acids long. V was cut by 2 bases and J by 7 bases, with 11 bases left in between. Germline values: CDR1 SGHAT, CDR2 FQNNGV.

This clone was counted a single time. The V and J genes are TRBV5-4 and TRBJ1-1; D uncertain. Per the germline V gene, CDR1 is SGHNT and CDR2 is YYREEE (reference sequence). Between the trimmed V and J ends, which lost 1 base and 1 base, there was a span of 11 bases. The CDR3 spans 15 residues. CDR3 DNA: TGTGCCAGCAGCTTGTATTCAACAGCGAACACTGAAGCTTTCTTT. It translates to CASSLYSTANTEAFF.

About this clone itself: This specimen includes other DNA sequences encoding the same CDR3. The chain links TRBV6-5 to TRBJ2-5; D unresolved. Germline values: CDR1 MNHEY, CDR2 SVGAGI. The CDR3 is 13 amino acids. Trimming pared 4 bases from V and 5 bases from J, leaving 11 bases between. The CDR3 DNA reads TGTGCCAGCAGTTGGGCCCTAGGGGAGACCCAGTACTTC. It is translated as CASSWALGETQYF.

J is TRBJ2-3 and V is TRBV7-3, with D perhaps matching TRBD2 (5 bases). V dropped 2 bases and J dropped 0 bases, with 9 bases sitting between them. Germline CDR1 and CDR2: SGHTA and FQGTGA. This CDR3 comprises 15 residues. The CDR3 here is CASSLVTGSTDTQYF. The CDR3 DNA follows: TGTGCCAGCAGCTTAGTGACGGGGAGCACAGATACGCAGTATTTT.

The gene calls are TRBV5-1 and TRBJ1-1; D is unclear. Germline V CDR1 and CDR2: SGHRS, YFSETQ. CDR3 size: 13 residues. The germline V and J ends were trimmed by 1 base and 6 bases, with 10 bases remaining between them. Written as DNA, the CDR3 is TGCGCCAGCAGCTTGCCCTCCGCCTCTGAAGCTTTCTTT. Protein: CASSLPSASEAFF.

The chain recombines TRBV6-5 with TRBJ1-4; D not resolved. The CDR3 is made up of 15 amino acids. Germline V gene sequence: CDR1 MNHEY, CDR2 SVGAGI. V lost 6 bases and J 3 bases, leaving 14 bases between the germline ends. The CDR3 loop is CASRPSDSPNEKLFF. The DNA for the CDR3 is TGTGCCAGCAGGCCTTCGGACTCGCCTAATGAAAAACTGTTTTTT.

The V and J genes are TRBV9 and TRBJ2-1; 10 bases are a match to TRBD1. CDR1 is SGDLS and CDR2 is YYNGEE in the germline V gene. Losses at the gene ends were 4 bases for V and 8 bases for J; bases not matched to a gene: 3. The CDR3 spans 13 residues. CDR3 loop: CASSRQGAYEQFF. For the CDR3, the DNA is TGTGCCAGCAGCAGACAGGGGGCTTATGAGCAGTTCTTC.

The CDR3, as DNA: TGTGCCAGCAGCTCAGGGAGGTGGACACACTCGTATTTT. As protein: CASSSGRWTHSYF. The chain has TRBV7-2 and TRBJ2-3; D is possibly TRBD2 (6 bases). Trimming removed 4 bases from V and 14 bases from J, with 19 bases in between. Germline V gene data show CDR1 as SGHTA and CDR2 as FQGNSA. This CDR3 contains 13 residues.

The V gene is TRBV7-9, the J gene TRBJ2-2; maybe TRBD1 (6 bases). Germline assignment: CDR1 SEHNR and CDR2 FQNEAQ (reference sequence). The CDR3 totals 14 residues. Deletions cut 5 bases from V and 2 bases from J, with 9 bases between. The CDR3 loop reads CASSPDRNTGELFF. CDR3 DNA: TGTGCCAGCAGCCCGGACAGAAACACCGGGGAGCTGTTTTTT. Filled out from reference TRBV7-9 and TRBJ2-2, the complete variable domain reads DTGVSQNPRHKITKRGQNVTFRCDPISEHNRLYWYRQTLGQGPEFLTYFQNEAQLEKSRLLSDRFSAERPKGSFSTLEIQRTEQGDSAMYLCASSPDRNTGELFFGEGSRLTVL.

The J gene is TRBJ1-1, the V gene TRBV19; D perhaps matches TRBD1 (5 bases). The CDR3 is made up of 14 amino acids. Germline V gene data show CDR1 as LNHDA and CDR2 as SQIVND (reference sequence). The V end was cut by 6 bases, the J end by 1 base, with 12 bases between. The CDR3 spells CASRSQGANTEAFF. The CDR3 coding sequence is TGTGCCAGTAGATCCCAGGGAGCGAACACTGAAGCTTTCTTT.

The J gene is TRBJ2-5, the V gene TRBV5-4; 11 nucleotides align to TRBD2. The CDR3 is 16 residues long. Germline V gene data show CDR1 as SGHNT and CDR2 as YYREEE (reference sequence). V lost 4 bases to trimming and J lost 4 bases; unmatched junction nucleotides: 9. The CDR3 DNA sequence: TGTGCCAGCAGCGGCCTACTAGCGGGAGAGGGAGAGACCCAGTACTTC. Amino acid sequence: CASSGLLAGEGETQYF.

The chain is built from TRBV11-3 and TRBJ2-7; D ambiguous. Germline CDR1 SGHNT, CDR2 YENEEA. This CDR3 has 13 residues. The V gene lost 5 bases and the J gene lost 0 bases, with 8 bases spanning the gap. The CDR3 region has the DNA TGTGCCAGCAGCCCTACTAACTCCTACGAGCAGTACTTC. The encoded protein is CASSPTNSYEQYF.

The rearrangement uses TRBV4-2 and TRBJ2-7, with a weak D call TRBD2 (5 bases). Trimming cost V 0 bases and J 0 bases, with 9 bases left between them. Germline V gene sequence: CDR1 LGHNA, CDR2 YNFKEQ. This CDR3 spans 15 amino acids. CDR3 nucleotides: TGTGCCAGCAGCCAAGACGGGGTAAGCTCCTACGAGCAGTACTTC. It is translated as CASSQDGVSSYEQYF.

The chain recombines TRBV5-1 with TRBJ1-2; no reliable D call. Germline assignment: CDR1 SGHRS and CDR2 YFSETQ. V lost 1 base, J lost 2 bases, and 12 bases lay in between. The length of the CDR3 is 15 residues. The CDR3 DNA reads TGCGCCAGCAGCTTGACCCTACCCCCGAACTATGGCTACACCTTC. This translates into CASSLTLPPNYGYTF.

V usage is TRBV5-4 and J usage is TRBJ2-2; D is unclear. The ends were cut back, 0 bases at V and 3 bases at J, with 0 bases in the middle. Germline lookup yields CDR1 SGHNT and CDR2 YYREEE (reference sequence). The CDR3 is 12 amino acids. CDR3 nucleotide sequence: TGTGCCAGCAGCTTGGACACCGGGGAGCTGTTTTTT. This codes for CASSLDTGELFF. The variable domain in full, with the rest retrieved from reference TRBV5-4 and TRBJ2-2, is ETGVTQSPTHLIKTRGQQVTLRCSSQSGHNTVSWYQQALGQGPQFIFQYYREEENGRGNFPPRFSGLQFPNYSSELNVNALELDDSALYLCASSLDTGELFFGEGSRLTVL.

The rearrangement links TRBV7-9 to TRBJ1-6; TRBD1 is a possible D gene (5 bases). This CDR3 contains 14 residues. The V end was cut by 3 bases, the J end by 9 bases, with 12 bases between. Germline assignment: CDR1 SEHNR and CDR2 FQNEAQ (reference sequence). The CDR3 is CASSFDGGVSPLHF. For the CDR3, the DNA is TGTGCCAGCAGCTTCGACGGGGGGGTTTCACCCCTCCACTTT. Using reference TRBV7-9 and TRBJ1-6 for the parts outside the CDR3, the full variable domain is DTGVSQNPRHKITKRGQNVTFRCDPISEHNRLYWYRQTLGQGPEFLTYFQNEAQLEKSRLLSDRFSAERPKGSFSTLEIQRTEQGDSAMYLCASSFDGGVSPLHFGNGTRLTVT.

This chain joins TRBV5-4 and TRBJ2-7; 7 bases agree with TRBD2. This CDR3 comprises 16 residues. Germline CDR1 and CDR2: SGHNT and YYREEE (reference sequence). Trimming cost V 0 bases and J 2 bases; bases outside gene matches: 8. CDR3 in amino acids: CASSLAPMAGAYEQYF. CDR3 DNA sequence: TGTGCCAGCAGCTTGGCCCCTATGGCGGGGGCCTACGAGCAGTACTTC.

The J gene is TRBJ2-7, the V gene TRBV6-6; no clear D gene. Germline V CDR1 and CDR2: MNHNY, SVGAGI (reference sequence). The V end was cut by 0 bases, the J end by 1 base, with 4 bases between. The CDR3 contains 13 residues. The CDR3 nucleotides read TGTGCCAGCAGTTACTCTGCATCCTACGAGCAGTACTTC. Translated: CASSYSASYEQYF.

The V call is TRBV7-2, the J call TRBJ2-7; no reliable D call. Germline V gene sequence: CDR1 SGHTA, CDR2 FQGNSA. Trimming removed 10 bases from V and 3 bases from J, with 13 bases in between. This CDR3 contains 12 residues. The CDR3 DNA is TGTGCCACCCTTGGAGCAAGCTACGAGCAGTACTTC. It translates to CATLGASYEQYF. Together with reference TRBV7-2 and TRBJ2-7, the CDR3 gives the full variable domain: GAGVSQSPSNKVTEKGKDVELRCDPISGHTALYWYRQSLGQGLEFLIYFQGNSAPDKSGLPSDRFSAERTGGSVSTLTIQRTQQEDSAVYLCATLGASYEQYFGPGTRLTVT.

V is TRBV4-1 and J is TRBJ1-1, with D unclear. Trimming removed 3 bases at V and 2 bases at J, with 13 bases between. The V gene's germline CDR1 is MGHRA and CDR2 YSYEKL. This CDR3 has 15 amino acids. DNA for the CDR3: TGCGCCAGCAGCCACCAATGGACCGGTAACACTGAAGCTTTCTTT. Translated: CASSHQWTGNTEAFF.

A remark on this clone: This sample includes further DNA sequences coding for the same CDR3. V and J are TRBV9 and TRBJ1-2; D gene unclear. Trimming took 3 bases from V and 4 from J, leaving 16 bases between them. The CDR3 runs 15 residues. Germline V gene data show CDR1 as SGDLS and CDR2 as YYNGEE. CDR3 DNA sequence: TGTGCCAGCAGCGAGCCCGAAGAGGGCCCCTATGGCTACACCTTC. Translation: CASSEPEEGPYGYTF. Using reference TRBV9 and TRBJ1-2 for the parts outside the CDR3, the full variable domain is DSGVTQTPKHLITATGQRVTLRCSPRSGDLSVYWYQQSLDQGLQFLIQYYNGEERAKGNILERFSAQQFPDLHSELNLSSLELGDSALYFCASSEPEEGPYGYTFGSGTRLTVV.

The V and J genes are TRBV19 and TRBJ1-6; 9 nucleotides agree with TRBD1. V was clipped by 4 bases and J by 7 bases; unmatched bases: 14. The CDR3 totals 18 residues. Germline CDR1 LNHDA, CDR2 SQIVND (reference sequence). The CDR3: CASSTLPIQGAINSPLHF. In DNA form, the CDR3 reads TGTGCCAGTAGTACGCTGCCGATACAGGGGGCGATAAATTCACCCCTCCACTTT.

The J gene is TRBJ2-3, the V gene TRBV7-3, with 9 bases lining up with TRBD2. Trimming took 2 bases from V and 6 from J; bases not matched to a gene: 15. The CDR3 covers 18 residues. CDR1 SGHTA and CDR2 FQGTGA come from the germline V gene. The CDR3 loop reads CASSLGASGDPTYDTQYF. Here the CDR3 DNA reads TGTGCCAGCAGCTTAGGGGCTAGCGGGGATCCCACTTATGATACGCAGTATTTT.